This T cell receptor beta chain is from a study of identical twins. Study observations and caveats: With beta out-of-frame sequences, excess sharing by twins was weaker. Invariant MAIT and iNKT cells may have partly biased zero-insertion analyses. Cross-sectional statistics underpinned the conclusions; the same donors were not followed.

On this clonotype itself: The antigen is not known.

Through template switching, a universal primer site was introduced, and the cDNA contained unique molecular identifiers. TCRdb re-called the 5' RACE reads through MiXCR, storing one row per CDR3 protein. The data show 550,000 to 700,000 distinct CDR3 sequences, around a tenth seen once. Trimming shortened V by 1 base and J by 5 bases, and 14 bases separated the two germline ends. The CDR3 contains 15 residues. This same sample was also part of a study on yellow fever vaccine responses in identical twins.

The sequencing sample was made of PBMCs. The TCR sequence derives from a woman aged 18-30 years in good health. V is TRBV12-3 or TRBV12-4 and J is TRBJ2-5; no clear D. Here the CDR3 DNA reads TGTGCCAGCAGTTTAGAGGCAGCTCTGGGGGAGACCCAGTACTTC. It yields the protein CASSLEAALGETQYF.